This record concerns one T cell receptor beta chain sequence. What it binds is not known. Some clones are missing from TCRdb's copy, which holds only in-frame ones; the method was immunoSEQ multiplex PCR. The data contain 20,000 to 25,000 clones, around 84% of them singletons. The data were taken from a study of OX40 agonist ivuxolimab in advanced cancers. As for the study in general: Under the entry rules, prior anti-PD-1, anti-PD-L1 or anti-CTLA-4 therapy was allowed, and approximately 36% had some. Partial responses were recorded for three patients, including one with hepatocellular carcinoma and two with cutaneous melanoma. Study results and limitations: Compared with CD4+, CD8+ T cells on average had more expanded clones. Partial responders at 0.1-3.0 mg/kg showed near-lowest clonal expansion.

The CDR3 is 15 amino acids. Germline-derived CDR1 and CDR2 are MRHNA and SNTAGT. V was pared by 5 bases and J by 8 bases, with 10 bases of the junction left unmatched. This receptor was identified in an adult with an advanced solid tumor such as melanoma, head and neck, liver or kidney cancer. Sample: CD4+ or CD8+ T cells sorted from blood, taken in a trial of the OX40 agonist ivuxolimab. J is TRBJ2-1 and V is TRBV6-4, with 9 bases lining up with TRBD2. The CDR3 DNA follows: TGTGCCAGCAGTTTCAAGACTAGCGGTGCTGATGAGCAGTTCTTC. It codes for CASSFKTSGADEQFF.